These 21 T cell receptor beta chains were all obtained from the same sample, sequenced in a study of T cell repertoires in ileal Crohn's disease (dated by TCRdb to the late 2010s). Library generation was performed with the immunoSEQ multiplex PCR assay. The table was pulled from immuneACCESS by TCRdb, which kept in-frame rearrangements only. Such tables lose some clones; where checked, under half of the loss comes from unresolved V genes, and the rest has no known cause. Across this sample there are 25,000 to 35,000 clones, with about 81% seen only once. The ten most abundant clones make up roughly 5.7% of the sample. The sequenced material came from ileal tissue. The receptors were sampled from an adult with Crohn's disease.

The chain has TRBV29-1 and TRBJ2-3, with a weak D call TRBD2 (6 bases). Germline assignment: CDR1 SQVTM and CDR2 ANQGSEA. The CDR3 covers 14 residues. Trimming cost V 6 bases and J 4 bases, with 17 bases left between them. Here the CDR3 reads CSVTGTPIPDTQYF. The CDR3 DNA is TGCAGCGTCACCGGGACTCCGATTCCAGATACGCAGTATTTT.

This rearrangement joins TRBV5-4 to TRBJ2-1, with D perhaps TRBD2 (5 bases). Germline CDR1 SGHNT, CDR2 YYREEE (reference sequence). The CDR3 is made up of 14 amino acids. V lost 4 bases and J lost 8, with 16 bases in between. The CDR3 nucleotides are TGTGCCAGCAGCCACATGACAAAGGACTATGAGCAGTTCTTC. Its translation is CASSHMTKDYEQFF.

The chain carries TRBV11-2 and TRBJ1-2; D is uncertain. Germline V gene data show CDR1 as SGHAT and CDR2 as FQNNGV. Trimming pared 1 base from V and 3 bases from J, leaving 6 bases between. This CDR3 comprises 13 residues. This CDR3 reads CASSLAGYYGYTF. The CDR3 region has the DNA TGTGCCAGCAGCTTAGCAGGCTACTATGGCTACACCTTC.

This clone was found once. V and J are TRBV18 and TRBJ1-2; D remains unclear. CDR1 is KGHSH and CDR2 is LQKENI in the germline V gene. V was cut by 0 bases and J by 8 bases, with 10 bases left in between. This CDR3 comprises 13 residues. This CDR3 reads CASSPPAGYGYTF. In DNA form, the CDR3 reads TGTGCCAGCTCACCACCTGCAGGCTACGGCTACACCTTC.

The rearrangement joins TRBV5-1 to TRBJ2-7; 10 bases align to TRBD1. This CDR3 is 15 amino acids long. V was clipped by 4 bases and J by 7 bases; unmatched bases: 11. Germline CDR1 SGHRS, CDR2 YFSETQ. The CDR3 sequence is CASSPGDRGTREQYF. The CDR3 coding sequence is TGCGCCAGCAGCCCAGGGGACAGGGGTACGCGGGAGCAGTACTTC.

The CDR3 coding sequence is TGTGCCAGCAGCCTTCCAACGGGACAGTTCAGCTCTGGGGCCAACGTCCTGACTTTC. Its translation: CASSLPTGQFSSGANVLTF. V gene TRBV5-6 combines with J gene TRBJ2-6, with TRBD1 matching 7 bases. The CDR3 runs to 19 residues. Germline CDR1 is SGHDT and CDR2 is YYEEEE. The ends lost 4 bases at V and 0 bases at J; junction bases unmatched: 13.

The CDR3 coding sequence is TGTGCCAGCAGTGAACTTCACAGGGGAATCCACGAGCAGTACTTC. It is translated as CASSELHRGIHEQYF. J is TRBJ2-7 and V is TRBV6-1, with TRBD1 matching 7 bases. V trimming: 2 bases; J trimming: 5 bases; junction bases outside the gene matches: 9. CDR3 length: 15 residues. Germline CDR1 reads MNHNS; CDR2 reads SASEGT.

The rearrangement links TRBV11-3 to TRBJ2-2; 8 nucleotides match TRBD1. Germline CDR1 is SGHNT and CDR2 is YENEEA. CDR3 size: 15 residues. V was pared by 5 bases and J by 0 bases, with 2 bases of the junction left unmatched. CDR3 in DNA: TGTGCCAGCAGCCGGACAGGGTCGAACACCGGGGAGCTGTTTTTT. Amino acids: CASSRTGSNTGELFF.

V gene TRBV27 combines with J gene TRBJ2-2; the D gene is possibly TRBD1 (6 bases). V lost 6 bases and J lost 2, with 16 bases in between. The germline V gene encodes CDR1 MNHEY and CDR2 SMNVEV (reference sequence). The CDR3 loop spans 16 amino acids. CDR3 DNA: TGTGCCAGCAGCAAACACAGGGACGCCAACACCGGGGAGCTGTTTTTT. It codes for CASSKHRDANTGELFF.

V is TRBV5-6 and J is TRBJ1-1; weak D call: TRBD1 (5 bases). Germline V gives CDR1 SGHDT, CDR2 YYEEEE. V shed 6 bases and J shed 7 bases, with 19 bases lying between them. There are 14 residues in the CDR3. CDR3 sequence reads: CASTHSGGAGEAFF. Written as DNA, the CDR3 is TGTGCCAGCACCCATTCTGGAGGGGCTGGTGAAGCTTTCTTT.

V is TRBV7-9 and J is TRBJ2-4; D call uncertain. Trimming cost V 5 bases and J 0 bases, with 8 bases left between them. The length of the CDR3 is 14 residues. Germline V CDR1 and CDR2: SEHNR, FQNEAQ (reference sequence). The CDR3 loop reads CASSLTVAKNIQYF. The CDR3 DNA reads TGTGCCAGCAGCCTTACAGTAGCCAAAAACATTCAGTACTTC. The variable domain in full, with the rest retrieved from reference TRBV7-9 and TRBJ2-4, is DTGVSQNPRHKITKRGQNVTFRCDPISEHNRLYWYRQTLGQGPEFLTYFQNEAQLEKSRLLSDRFSAERPKGSFSTLEIQRTEQGDSAMYLCASSLTVAKNIQYFGAGTRLSVL.

CDR3 amino acids: CASTWASGANVLTF. The CDR3 DNA reads as TGCGCCAGCACCTGGGCATCTGGGGCCAACGTCCTGACTTTC. This chain uses TRBV5-1 with TRBJ2-6; D not certain. Germline V gene sequence: CDR1 SGHRS, CDR2 YFSETQ. V was shortened by 6 bases and J by 1 base, with 8 bases between the two germline ends. The CDR3 spans 14 residues.

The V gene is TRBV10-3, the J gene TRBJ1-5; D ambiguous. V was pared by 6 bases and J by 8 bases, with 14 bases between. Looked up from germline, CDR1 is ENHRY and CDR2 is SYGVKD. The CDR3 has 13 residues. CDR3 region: CAIRADEGKPQHF. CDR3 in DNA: TGTGCCATCAGGGCGGACGAGGGTAAGCCCCAGCATTTT.

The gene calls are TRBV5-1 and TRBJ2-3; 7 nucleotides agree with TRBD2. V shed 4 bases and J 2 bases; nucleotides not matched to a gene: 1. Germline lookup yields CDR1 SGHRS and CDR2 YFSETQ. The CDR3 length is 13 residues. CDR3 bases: TGCGCCAGCAGCGGGGGGGTCACAGATACGCAGTATTTT. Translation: CASSGGVTDTQYF.

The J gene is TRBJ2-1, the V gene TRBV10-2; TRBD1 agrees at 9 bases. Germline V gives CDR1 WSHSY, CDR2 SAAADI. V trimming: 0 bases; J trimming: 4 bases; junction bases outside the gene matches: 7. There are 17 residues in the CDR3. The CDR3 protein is CASSESRDRALYNEQFF. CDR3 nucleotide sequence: TGCGCCAGCAGTGAGTCGAGGGACAGGGCCCTTTACAATGAGCAGTTCTTC.

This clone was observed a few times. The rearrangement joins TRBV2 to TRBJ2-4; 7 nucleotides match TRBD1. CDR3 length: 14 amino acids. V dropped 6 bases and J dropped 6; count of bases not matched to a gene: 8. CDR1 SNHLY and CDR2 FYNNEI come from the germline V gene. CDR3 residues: CASRADRAVNIQYF. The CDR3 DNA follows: TGTGCCAGCAGAGCTGACAGGGCGGTAAACATTCAGTACTTC.

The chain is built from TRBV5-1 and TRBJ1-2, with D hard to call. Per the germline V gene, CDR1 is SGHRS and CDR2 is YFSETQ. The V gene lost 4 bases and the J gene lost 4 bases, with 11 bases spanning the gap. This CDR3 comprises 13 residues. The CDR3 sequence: CASSQQGAYGYTF. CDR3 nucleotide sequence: TGCGCCAGCAGCCAACAAGGAGCCTATGGCTACACCTTC.

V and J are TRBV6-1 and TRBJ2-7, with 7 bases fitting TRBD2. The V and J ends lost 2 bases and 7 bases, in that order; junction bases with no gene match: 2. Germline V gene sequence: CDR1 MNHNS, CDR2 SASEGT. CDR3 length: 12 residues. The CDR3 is CASSELGGEQYF. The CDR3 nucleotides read TGTGCCAGCAGTGAACTCGGGGGGGAGCAGTACTTC.

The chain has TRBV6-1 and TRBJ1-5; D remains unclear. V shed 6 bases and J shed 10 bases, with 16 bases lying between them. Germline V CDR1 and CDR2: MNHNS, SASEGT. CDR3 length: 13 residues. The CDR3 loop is CASRENFDKPQHF. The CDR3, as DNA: TGTGCCAGCAGGGAAAACTTCGACAAACCCCAGCATTTT.

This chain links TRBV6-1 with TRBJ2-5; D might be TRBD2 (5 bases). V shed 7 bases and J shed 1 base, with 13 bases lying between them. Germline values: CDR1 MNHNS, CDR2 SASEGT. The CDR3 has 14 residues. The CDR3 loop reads CASNTFGLQETQYF. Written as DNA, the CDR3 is TGTGCCAGCAATACTTTCGGACTCCAAGAGACCCAGTACTTC.

The CDR3 region has the DNA TGTGCCAGCAGCTCCGTGGGGAGGTCCTCCTATGGCTACACCTTC. This translates into CASSSVGRSSYGYTF. The chain carries TRBV11-2 and TRBJ1-2; no definite D call. V was trimmed by 4 bases and J by 4 bases, leaving 16 bases between them. Per germline, CDR1 SGHAT and CDR2 FQNNGV. CDR3 size: 15 residues.